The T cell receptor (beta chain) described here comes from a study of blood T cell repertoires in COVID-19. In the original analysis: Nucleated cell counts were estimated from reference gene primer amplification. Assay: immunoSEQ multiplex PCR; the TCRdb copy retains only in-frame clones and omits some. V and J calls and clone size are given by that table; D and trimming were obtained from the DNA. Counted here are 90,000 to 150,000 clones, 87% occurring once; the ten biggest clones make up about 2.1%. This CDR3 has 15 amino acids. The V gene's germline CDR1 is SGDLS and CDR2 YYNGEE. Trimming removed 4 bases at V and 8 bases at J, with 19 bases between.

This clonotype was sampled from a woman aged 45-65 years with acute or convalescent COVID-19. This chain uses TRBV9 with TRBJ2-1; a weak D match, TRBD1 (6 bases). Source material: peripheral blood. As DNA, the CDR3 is TGTGCCAGCAGCACCAGCGGCGGACAGACACATGAGCAGTTCTTC. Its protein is CASSTSGGQTHEQFF.